The 24 T cell receptor beta chains below come from one sample, sequenced in a study of T cell responses to AZD1222 COVID-19 vaccine. Using immunoSEQ multiplex PCR, the repertoire was profiled, and TCRdb retains in-frame clones only, with some absent. Of 150,000 or so clones detected, over 75% appear once; the ten largest clones hold approximately 20%. This specimen was peripheral blood, taken on day 0 of AZD1222 vaccination. Receptor source: an adult in good health.

This clone is a singleton in its sample. V and J are TRBV3-1 (or the pseudogene TRBV3-2) and TRBJ1-1; D is possibly TRBD1 (5 bases). V lost 1 base, J lost 3 bases, and 12 bases lay in between. The V gene's germline CDR1 is LGHDT and CDR2 YNNKEL (reference sequence). This CDR3 is 15 amino acids long. CDR3 amino acids: CASSQVQMGDTEAFF. The CDR3 nucleotides are TGTGCCAGCAGCCAAGTACAGATGGGGGACACTGAAGCTTTCTTT.

V and J are TRBV28 and TRBJ1-5; no definite D call. V was cut by 6 bases and J by 2 bases, with 11 bases left in between. Germline V gene sequence: CDR1 MDHEN, CDR2 SYDVKM. This CDR3 has 14 amino acids. The CDR3 DNA follows: TGTGCCAGCAGCCTTTTCCAGGGCAATCAGCCCCAGCATTTT. Protein product: CASSLFQGNQPQHF.

The table lists this clone with a few counts. V and J are TRBV5-1 and TRBJ1-3; tentative D call: TRBD1 (5 bases). In germline, CDR1 is SGHRS, CDR2 YFSETQ. Between the trimmed V and J ends, which lost 4 bases and 0 bases, there was a span of 11 bases. The CDR3 spans 15 residues. CDR3 loop: CASSPNGGSGNTIYF. CDR3 DNA: TGCGCCAGCAGCCCTAACGGGGGCTCTGGAAACACCATATATTTT.

J is TRBJ1-1 and V is TRBV18, with D maybe TRBD1 (5 bases). Between the trimmed V and J ends, which lost 5 bases and 1 base, there was a span of 11 bases. This CDR3 is 14 amino acids long. Germline V gene sequence: CDR1 KGHSH, CDR2 LQKENI. CDR3 residues: CASSSSGGNTEAFF. The DNA for the CDR3 is TGTGCCAGCTCATCCTCCGGGGGGAACACTGAAGCTTTCTTT.

The chain joins TRBV5-1 to TRBJ2-5; D gene uncertain. CDR3 length: 11 residues. Germline CDR1 is SGHRS and CDR2 is YFSETQ. Trimming left V 1 base short and J 4 bases short, with 2 bases between. The DNA for the CDR3 is TGCGCCAGCAGCTTGTTAGAGACCCAGTACTTC. Amino acids: CASSLLETQYF.

J is TRBJ2-1 and V is TRBV7-2; no definite D call. CDR1 and CDR2 from the germline V gene are SGHTA and FQGNSA. The CDR3 totals 15 residues. Between the trimmed V and J ends, which lost 4 bases and 0 bases, there was a span of 10 bases. The CDR3 loop is CASSSTASSYNEQFF. The CDR3 coding sequence is TGTGCCAGCAGCTCCACAGCTAGCTCCTACAATGAGCAGTTCTTC. The complete variable domain, with remaining parts taken from reference TRBV7-2 and TRBJ2-1, reads GAGVSQSPSNKVTEKGKDVELRCDPISGHTALYWYRQSLGQGLEFLIYFQGNSAPDKSGLPSDRFSAERTGGSVSTLTIQRTQQEDSAVYLCASSSTASSYNEQFFGPGTRLTVL.

V usage is TRBV28 and J usage is TRBJ1-1; D is uncertain. Germline-derived CDR1 and CDR2 are MDHEN and SYDVKM. Between the trimmed V and J ends, which lost 6 bases and 9 bases, there was a span of 14 bases. This CDR3 is 12 amino acids long. The CDR3 loop reads CASRLALRQAFF. CDR3 DNA: TGTGCCAGCAGACTCGCCTTGCGCCAAGCTTTCTTT.

The rearrangement links TRBV6-2 or TRBV6-3 to TRBJ2-7; no clear D gene. Germline V gene sequence: CDR1 MNHEY, CDR2 SVGEGT. The V and J ends lost 2 bases and 2 bases respectively, with 19 bases between them. This CDR3 is 17 amino acids long. CDR3 in amino acids: CASSYPYYKERAYEQYF. The DNA of the CDR3 is TGTGCCAGCAGTTACCCCTACTACAAGGAACGAGCCTACGAGCAGTACTTC.

The chain uses TRBV28 and TRBJ1-5; TRBD1 matches 10 bases. With V trimmed by 3 bases and J by 1 base, 0 bases remained unmatched. CDR3 length: 15 amino acids. Germline CDR1 MDHEN, CDR2 SYDVKM. CDR3 amino acids: CASSLGQGSNQPQHF. CDR3 DNA: TGTGCCAGCAGTTTGGGACAGGGGAGCAATCAGCCCCAGCATTTT.

The genes are TRBV11-1 and TRBJ2-1; 7 bases map to TRBD1. The ends lost 6 bases at V and 3 bases at J; junction bases unmatched: 5. This CDR3 comprises 14 residues. Germline V gene data show CDR1 as SGHAT and CDR2 as FQDESV (reference sequence). The DNA of the CDR3 is TGTGCCAGCAGTTACAGGGGAAACTACAATGAGCAGTTCTTC. This codes for CASSYRGNYNEQFF.

The DNA for the CDR3 is TGTGCCCAAGTCCCCCAGAGGAACTATGGCTACACCTTC. Translated: CAQVPQRNYGYTF. J is TRBJ1-2 and V is TRBV30; D not resolved. The CDR3 has 13 residues. The V and J ends lost 8 bases and 2 bases respectively, with 15 bases between them. CDR1 and CDR2 from the germline V gene are GTSNPN and SVGIG (reference sequence).

This clone showed up just once. This sequence joins TRBV27 and TRBJ1-3; weak D call: TRBD1 (6 bases). The germline CDR1 and CDR2 sequences are MNHEY and SMNVEV (reference sequence). The CDR3 is made up of 14 amino acids. V dropped 3 bases and J dropped 3 bases, with 9 bases sitting between them. The DNA of the CDR3 is TGTGCCAGCAGTTTTCAGGGGCTTGGAAACACCATATATTTT. Its translation is CASSFQGLGNTIYF.

This chain connects TRBV11-1 to TRBJ2-2; 10 positions agree with TRBD2. The CDR3 has 16 amino acids. The germline V gene has CDR1 SGHAT and CDR2 FQDESV (reference sequence). Trimming took 5 bases from V and 1 from J; bases not matched to a gene: 4. This chain's CDR3 is CASSHGTSVNTGELFF. CDR3 nucleotides: TGTGCCAGCAGCCACGGGACTAGCGTGAACACCGGGGAGCTGTTTTTT.

The chain employs TRBV7-2 and TRBJ1-5, with D maybe TRBD1 (6 bases). V was shortened by 7 bases and J by 5 bases, with 15 bases between the two germline ends. This CDR3 comprises 14 residues. Germline loops: CDR1 SGHTA, CDR2 FQGNSA. The CDR3: CASTSDREYQPQHF. The CDR3, as DNA: TGTGCCAGCACCTCGGACAGAGAGTATCAGCCCCAGCATTTT.

The J gene is TRBJ2-1, the V gene TRBV27; D not resolved. CDR3 length: 11 amino acids. Looked up from germline, CDR1 is MNHEY and CDR2 is SMNVEV (reference sequence). The ends were cut back, 2 bases at V and 10 bases at J, with 6 bases in the middle. CDR3 sequence reads: CASSLVREQFF. The CDR3 DNA is TGTGCCAGCAGTTTAGTCCGGGAGCAGTTCTTC.

V and J are TRBV28 and TRBJ2-2; the D gene is possibly TRBD2 (5 bases). The CDR3 has 15 amino acids. CDR1 is MDHEN and CDR2 is SYDVKM in the germline V gene. Trimming took off 6 bases at V and 7 bases at J, with 18 bases between the two ends. CDR3 residues: CASSSPPEGNGELFF. CDR3 DNA: TGTGCCAGCAGCTCCCCCCCCGAGGGCAACGGGGAGCTGTTTTTT.

This chain joins TRBV24-1 and TRBJ2-7; no clear D gene. V lost 8 bases to trimming and J lost 2 bases, with 12 bases between them. CDR1 KGHDR and CDR2 SFDVKD come from the germline V gene. This CDR3 has 13 residues. The CDR3 protein is CATTDPETYEQYF. The CDR3 DNA reads as TGTGCCACCACTGACCCGGAGACCTACGAGCAGTACTTC.

V usage is TRBV7-3 and J usage is TRBJ2-2; D is undetermined. The V gene lost 3 bases and the J gene lost 0 bases, with 2 bases spanning the gap. CDR3 length equals 13 residues. The germline V gene encodes CDR1 SGHTA and CDR2 FQGTGA. Written as DNA, the CDR3 is TGTGCCAGCAGCTTTCCGAACACCGGGGAGCTGTTTTTT. Protein sequence: CASSFPNTGELFF.

The chain employs TRBV4-3 and TRBJ1-3; D gene uncertain. The ends were cut back, 1 base at V and 1 base at J, with 14 bases in the middle. CDR3 length equals 17 residues. The germline gives CDR1 LGHNA, CDR2 YSLEER. The CDR3 DNA sequence: TGCGCCAGCAGCCAAGCAAACGCCTTGCCTTCTGGAAACACCATATATTTT. Its protein product is CASSQANALPSGNTIYF.

The gene calls are TRBV4-1 and TRBJ1-2; D call uncertain. V lost 0 bases to trimming and J lost 4 bases, with 12 bases between them. The CDR3 sequence is 15 residues long. Germline V gene sequence: CDR1 MGHRA, CDR2 YSYEKL. CDR3 protein: CASSQDLRSSYGYTF. As DNA, the CDR3 is TGCGCCAGCAGCCAAGATTTGCGGTCTAGCTATGGCTACACCTTC.

This chain links TRBV6-5 with TRBJ2-2; D is undetermined. V lost 6 bases to trimming and J lost 4 bases, with 12 bases between them. In germline, CDR1 is MNHEY, CDR2 SVGAGI. This CDR3 is built from 14 residues. DNA of the CDR3: TGTGCCAGCAGCGTTCAAGTGGGCACCGGGGAGCTGTTTTTT. This codes for CASSVQVGTGELFF.

The rearrangement links TRBV18 to TRBJ2-7, with a possible D match to TRBD1 (6 bases). Per germline, CDR1 KGHSH and CDR2 LQKENI. The CDR3 runs 12 residues. The V gene lost 3 bases and the J gene lost 12 bases, with 15 bases spanning the gap. The CDR3: CASSPRQDDPYF. The CDR3 coding sequence is TGTGCCAGCTCACCCCGACAGGACGATCCGTACTTC.

The chain is built from TRBV5-1 and TRBJ1-5; maybe TRBD1 (6 bases). Trimming left V 0 bases short and J 8 bases short, with 12 bases between. The CDR3 has 14 residues. The germline gives CDR1 SGHRS, CDR2 YFSETQ. The CDR3 spells CASSLEEGVKPQHF. The CDR3, as DNA: TGCGCCAGCAGCTTGGAGGAGGGGGTAAAGCCCCAGCATTTT.

This clone was observed a single time. The chain carries TRBV19 and TRBJ1-2, with 10 bases aligning to TRBD1. Per the germline V gene, CDR1 is LNHDA and CDR2 is SQIVND (reference sequence). J gave up 7 bases and V 3 bases, and 5 bases lay outside the gene matches. The CDR3 has 14 residues. CDR3 DNA: TGTGCCAGTAGTATTGGGACAGGGGAGTTTGGCTACACCTTC. Translation: CASSIGTGEFGYTF.